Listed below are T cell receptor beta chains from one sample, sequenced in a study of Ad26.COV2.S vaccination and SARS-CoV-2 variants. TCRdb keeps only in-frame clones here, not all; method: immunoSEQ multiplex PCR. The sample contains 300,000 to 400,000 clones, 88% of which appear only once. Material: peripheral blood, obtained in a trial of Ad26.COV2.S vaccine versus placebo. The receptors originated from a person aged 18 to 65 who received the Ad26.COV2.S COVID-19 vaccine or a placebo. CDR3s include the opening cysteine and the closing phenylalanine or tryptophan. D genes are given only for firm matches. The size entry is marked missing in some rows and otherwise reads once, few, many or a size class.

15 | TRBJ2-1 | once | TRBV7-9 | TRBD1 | CASSTGTGGRNEQFF | TGTGCCAGCAGCACCGGGACAGGGGGCCGCAATGAGCAGTTCTTC
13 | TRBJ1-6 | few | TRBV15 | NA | CATRPGHISPLHF | TGTGCCACCAGGCCCGGGCACATTTCACCCCTCCACTTT
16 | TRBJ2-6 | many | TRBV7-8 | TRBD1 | CASGGQGLKGANVLTF | TGTGCCAGTGGCGGACAGGGATTGAAGGGGGCCAACGTCCTGACTTTC
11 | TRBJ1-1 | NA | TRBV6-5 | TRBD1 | CASSTQGGAFF | TGTGCCAGCAGTACGCAGGGGGGAGCTTTCTTT
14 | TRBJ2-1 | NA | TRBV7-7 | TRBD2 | CASSKGGSSDEQFF | TGTGCCAGCAGCAAAGGCGGGAGCAGCGATGAGCAGTTCTTC
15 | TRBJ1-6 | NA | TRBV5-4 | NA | CASSLGGFRDSPLHF | TGTGCCAGCAGCTTGGGAGGATTCCGCGATTCACCCCTCCACTTT
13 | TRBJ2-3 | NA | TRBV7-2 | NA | CASSRLSWDTQYF | TGTGCCAGCAGCCGACTGAGCTGGGATACGCAGTATTTT
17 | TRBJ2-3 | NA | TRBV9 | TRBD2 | CASSLNAAGRNTDTQYF | TGTGCCAGCAGCTTAAACGCAGCGGGGAGGAACACAGATACGCAGTATTTT
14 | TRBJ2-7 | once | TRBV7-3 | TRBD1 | CASSPGTGGYEQYF | TGTGCCAGCAGCCCAGGGACAGGGGGTTACGAGCAGTACTTC
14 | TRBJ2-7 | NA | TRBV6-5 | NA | CASSYRRDSYEQYF | TGTGCCAGCAGTTACCGCAGGGACTCCTACGAGCAGTACTTC
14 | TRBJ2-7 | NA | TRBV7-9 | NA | CASSSTGETYEQYF | TGTGCCAGCAGCTCTACAGGAGAAACCTACGAGCAGTACTTC
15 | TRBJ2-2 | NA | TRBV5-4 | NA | CASSLPIQGNGELFF | TGTGCCAGCAGCCTACCAATACAGGGTAACGGGGAGCTGTTTTTT
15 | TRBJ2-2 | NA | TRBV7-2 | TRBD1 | CATRTGTGDTGELFF | TGTGCCACCAGGACCGGGACAGGGGACACCGGGGAGCTGTTTTTT
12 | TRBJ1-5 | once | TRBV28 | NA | CASMGQGQPQHF | TGTGCCAGCATGGGGCAGGGGCAGCCCCAGCATTTT
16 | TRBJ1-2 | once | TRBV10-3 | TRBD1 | CAISNPPGQGGYGYTF | TGTGCCATCTCTAATCCCCCCGGACAGGGGGGCTATGGCTACACCTTC
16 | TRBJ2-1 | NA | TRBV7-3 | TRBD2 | CASSLSTASGSNEQFF | TGTGCCAGCAGCTTAAGTACTGCTAGCGGGAGCAATGAGCAGTTCTTC
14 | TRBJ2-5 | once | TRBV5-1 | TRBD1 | CASSMGTVRETQYF | TGCGCCAGCAGCATGGGGACAGTTCGGGAGACCCAGTACTTC
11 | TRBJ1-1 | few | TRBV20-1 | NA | CSARERASAFF | TGCAGTGCTAGGGAGAGGGCCTCAGCTTTCTTT
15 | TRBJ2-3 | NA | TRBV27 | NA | CASSSSGPLADTQYF | TGTGCCAGCAGCTCTTCAGGGCCACTCGCAGATACGCAGTATTTT
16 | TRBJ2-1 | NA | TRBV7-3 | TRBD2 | CASSLRTAGAYNEQFF | TGTGCCAGCAGCTTACGAACGGCGGGGGCCTACAATGAGCAGTTCTTC
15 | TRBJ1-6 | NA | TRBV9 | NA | CASSVGGGFGSPLHF | TGTGCCAGCAGCGTAGGTGGGGGGTTTGGGTCACCCCTCCACTTT
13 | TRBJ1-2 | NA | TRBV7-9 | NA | CASSPRDNYGYTF | TGTGCCAGCAGCCCCAGGGATAACTATGGCTACACCTTC
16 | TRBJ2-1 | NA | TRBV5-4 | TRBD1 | CASSSRAGTGVGEQFF | TGTGCCAGCAGCTCGAGAGCCGGGACAGGGGTGGGTGAGCAGTTCTTC
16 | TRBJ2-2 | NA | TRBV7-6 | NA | CASSFIGGRGTGELFF | TGTGCCAGCAGTTTTATCGGGGGCCGAGGCACCGGGGAGCTGTTTTTT